These 16 T cell receptor beta chains share one sample of origin, sequenced in a study of cytomegalovirus exposure and HLA in healthy donors. It was with 60 Vbeta and 13 Jbeta primers that the PCR ran. Clones were read by immunoSEQ multiplex PCR, and TCRdb kept only the in-frame ones, dropping some. The sample has roughly 170,000 clones, roughly 84% seen once. The sample taken for sequencing was PBMCs. The receptors stem from a girl aged 2 to 9 in good health and CMV-seropositive.

The chain couples TRBV9 to TRBJ1-2; D unresolved. Germline CDR1 and CDR2: SGDLS and YYNGEE. This CDR3 has 13 amino acids. Trimming took off 3 bases at V and 4 bases at J, with 10 bases between the two ends. Written as DNA, the CDR3 is TGTGCCAGCAGCGGCGGGTACCTCTATGGCTACACCTTC. Its translation is CASSGGYLYGYTF.

This chain joins TRBV11-3 and TRBJ2-1, with TRBD2 matching 7 bases. V was pared by 3 bases and J by 7 bases, with 9 bases of the junction left unmatched. Germline V gives CDR1 SGHNT, CDR2 YENEEA. This CDR3 region has 15 residues. The CDR3 protein is CASSLGGGSGNEQFF. In DNA form, the CDR3 reads TGTGCCAGCAGCTTGGGGGGGGGATCGGGAAATGAGCAGTTCTTC. Complete variable domain (other parts from reference TRBV11-3 and TRBJ2-1): EAGVVQSPRYKIIEKKQPVAFWCNPISGHNTLYWYLQNLGQGPELLIRYENEEAVDDSQLPKDRFSAERLKGVDSTLKIQPAELGDSAVYLCASSLGGGSGNEQFFGPGTRLTVL.

This chain links TRBV12-1 with TRBJ1-6. TRBV12-1 is listed as a pseudogene. The CDR3 loop spans 13 amino acids. Here the CDR3 DNA reads TGTGCCAGCAGCTGCGGCCCAAATTCACCCCTCCACTTT. Translated: CASSCGPNSPLHF.

V is TRBV6-6 and J is TRBJ1-2; 8 bases fit TRBD1. Germline assignment: CDR1 MNHNY and CDR2 SVGAGI (reference sequence). The CDR3 has 15 residues. V gave up 0 bases and J gave up 4 bases; unmatched junction bases: 4. In DNA form, the CDR3 reads TGTGCCAGCAGTTACTCGACAGGGGACGTCTATGGCTACACCTTC. It codes for CASSYSTGDVYGYTF.

This sequence joins TRBV10-3 and TRBJ1-4; D might be TRBD1 (5 bases). V lost 0 bases to trimming and J lost 7 bases, with 12 bases between them. There are 15 residues in the CDR3. CDR1 is ENHRY, CDR2 SYGVKD, per germline. The CDR3 loop is CAISESGTRSEKLFF. CDR3 sequence (DNA): TGTGCCATCAGTGAGTCCGGGACTAGGAGTGAAAAACTGTTTTTT.

This clone was seen more than once but under ten times. V gene TRBV2 combines with J gene TRBJ1-2, with D perhaps TRBD1 (5 bases). Trimming removed 2 bases at V and 4 bases at J, with 5 bases between. This CDR3 comprises 12 residues. Germline V gives CDR1 SNHLY, CDR2 FYNNEI. CDR3 protein: CASSEQGYGYTF. For the CDR3, the DNA is TGTGCCAGCAGTGAACAGGGCTATGGCTACACCTTC.

In nucleotides, the CDR3 is TGTGCCAGCAGCCCCGGGACAGGGAAAATTAACTATGGCTACACCTTC. Amino acid sequence: CASSPGTGKINYGYTF. The chain recombines TRBV27 with TRBJ1-2; 9 nucleotides align to TRBD1. Germline CDR1 MNHEY, CDR2 SMNVEV (reference sequence). This CDR3 has 16 amino acids. The V gene end was trimmed by 6 bases and the J gene end by 1 base; junction bases not matched to a gene: 9.

This rearrangement joins TRBV6-1 to TRBJ2-1; 10 nucleotides align to TRBD1. Germline V gene lookup returns CDR1 MNHNS and CDR2 SASEGT. The CDR3 runs 15 residues. V lost 7 bases and J lost 6; bases outside the gene matches: 9. The CDR3 coding sequence is TGTGCCAGCACGGCTTGGGACAGGGGTGGCAATGAGCAGTTCTTC. This translates into CASTAWDRGGNEQFF.

This clone was counted between two and nine times. The gene calls are TRBV6-1 and TRBJ2-7; 8 nucleotides agree with TRBD2. The CDR3 totals 12 residues. CDR1 is MNHNS, CDR2 SASEGT, per germline. V shed 8 bases and J 2 bases; nucleotides not matched to a gene: 2. As DNA, the CDR3 is TGTGCCAGCCAAGCGGGGGCCTACGAGCAGTACTTC. Protein product: CASQAGAYEQYF.

The chain combines TRBV25-1 with TRBJ1-5; the match to TRBD1 covers 9 bases. Germline loops: CDR1 MGHDK, CDR2 SYGVNS. The CDR3 is 13 residues long. V lost 4 bases, J lost 6 bases, and 1 base stayed unmatched. CDR3 amino acids: CASSGQGGQPQHF. The CDR3 nucleotides are TGTGCCAGCAGTGGACAGGGGGGTCAGCCCCAGCATTTT.

The rearrangement links TRBV6-1 to TRBJ1-5, with D uncertain. Trimming removed 6 bases at V and 4 bases at J, with 7 bases between. The CDR3 extends over 12 amino acids. Germline CDR1 MNHNS, CDR2 SASEGT. CDR3 nucleotides: TGTGCCAGCAGGCGGGGAAATCAGCCCCAGCATTTT. This sequence encodes CASRRGNQPQHF.

The chain carries TRBV18 and TRBJ2-5, with no clear D. Germline assignment: CDR1 KGHSH and CDR2 LQKENI. The V gene lost 5 bases and the J gene lost 3 bases, with 4 bases spanning the gap. CDR3 length: 11 amino acids. CDR3 sequence reads: CASSLKETQYF. The CDR3 DNA follows: TGTGCCAGCTCATTAAAAGAGACCCAGTACTTC.

J is TRBJ1-1 and V is TRBV9; D might be TRBD1 (6 bases). The V end was cut by 2 bases, the J end by 2 bases, with 13 bases between. From germline, CDR1 is SGDLS and CDR2 YYNGEE. The CDR3 extends over 15 amino acids. The CDR3 sequence: CASSVPGTRNTEAFF. CDR3 coding DNA: TGTGCCAGCAGCGTCCCGGGGACAAGAAACACTGAAGCTTTCTTT.

The V gene is TRBV6-5, the J gene TRBJ1-1; TRBD1 might be the D (6 bases). The V gene's germline CDR1 is MNHEY and CDR2 SVGAGI. Trimming removed 6 bases at V and 7 bases at J, with 12 bases between. The CDR3 consists of 12 residues. The chain's CDR3 is CASSRTGREAFF. Here the CDR3 DNA reads TGTGCCAGCAGCCGAACAGGGCGTGAAGCTTTCTTT.

The V and J genes are TRBV18 and TRBJ2-5; no clear D gene. Germline V CDR1 and CDR2: KGHSH, LQKENI. This CDR3 region has 13 residues. Trimming stripped 8 bases from V and 0 bases from J, with 10 bases between. CDR3 residues: CASTDSYQETQYF. In nucleotides, the CDR3 is TGTGCCAGCACCGACTCTTACCAAGAGACCCAGTACTTC.

A single count supports this clone. The J gene is TRBJ1-3, the V gene TRBV7-9; tentatively, D is TRBD1 (5 bases). The germline V gene has CDR1 SEHNR and CDR2 FQNEAQ (reference sequence). V lost 1 base, J lost 2 bases, and 9 bases lay in between. This CDR3 spans 15 amino acids. DNA of the CDR3: TGTGCCAGCAGCTTAGAGGCAGGGACTGGAAACACCATATATTTT. It codes for CASSLEAGTGNTIYF.